This record looks at one TCR beta chain sequence and its context. Some clones are missing from TCRdb's copy, which holds only in-frame ones; the method was immunoSEQ multiplex PCR. Of about 2 million clones in the sample, roughly 94% were seen once. These data originate in a study of shared clonotypes between healthy human individuals. Germline CDR1 SNHLY, CDR2 FYNNEI. The CDR3 totals 13 residues. The V end was cut by 8 bases, the J end by 2 bases, with 13 bases between. The specimen was naive CD4+ T cells sorted from blood. The subset here: CD45RA+ positively selected. The TCR sequence derives from a man aged 18 to 30 in good health. The chain links TRBV2 to TRBJ2-7, with D possibly matching TRBD1 (6 bases). This chain's CDR3 is CASLGDTPYEQYF. The CDR3 DNA reads TGTGCCAGCTTGGGGGACACCCCCTACGAGCAGTACTTC.